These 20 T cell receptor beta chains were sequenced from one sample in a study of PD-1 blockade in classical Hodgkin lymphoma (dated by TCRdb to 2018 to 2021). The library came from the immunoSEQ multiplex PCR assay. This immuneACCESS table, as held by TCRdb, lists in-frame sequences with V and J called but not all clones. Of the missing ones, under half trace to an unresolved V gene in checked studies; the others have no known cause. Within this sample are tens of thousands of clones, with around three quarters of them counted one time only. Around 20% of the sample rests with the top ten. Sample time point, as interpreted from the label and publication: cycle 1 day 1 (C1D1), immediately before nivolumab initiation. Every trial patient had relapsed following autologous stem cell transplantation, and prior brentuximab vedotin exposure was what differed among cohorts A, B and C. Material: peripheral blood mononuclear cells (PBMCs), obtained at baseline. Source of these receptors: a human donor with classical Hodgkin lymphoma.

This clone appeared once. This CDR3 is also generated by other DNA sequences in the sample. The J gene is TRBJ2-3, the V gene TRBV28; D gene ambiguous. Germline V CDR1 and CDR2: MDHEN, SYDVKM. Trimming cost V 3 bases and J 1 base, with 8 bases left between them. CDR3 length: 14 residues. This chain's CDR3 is CASSFLSGTDTQYF. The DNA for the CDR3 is TGTGCCAGCAGTTTTTTGAGTGGCACAGATACGCAGTATTTT.

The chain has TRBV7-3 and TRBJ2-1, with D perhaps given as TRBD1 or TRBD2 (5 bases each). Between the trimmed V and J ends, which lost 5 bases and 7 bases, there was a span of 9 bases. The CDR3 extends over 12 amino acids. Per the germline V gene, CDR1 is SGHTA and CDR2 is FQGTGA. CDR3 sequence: CASSRDGNEQFF. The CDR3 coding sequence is TGTGCCAGCAGCCGGGACGGGAATGAGCAGTTCTTC.

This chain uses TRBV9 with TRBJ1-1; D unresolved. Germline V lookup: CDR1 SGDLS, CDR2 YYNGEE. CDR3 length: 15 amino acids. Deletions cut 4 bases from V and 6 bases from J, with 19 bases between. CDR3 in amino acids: CASSPRLEGRSEAFF. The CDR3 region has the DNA TGTGCCAGCAGCCCCCGACTCGAGGGTAGGTCTGAAGCTTTCTTT.

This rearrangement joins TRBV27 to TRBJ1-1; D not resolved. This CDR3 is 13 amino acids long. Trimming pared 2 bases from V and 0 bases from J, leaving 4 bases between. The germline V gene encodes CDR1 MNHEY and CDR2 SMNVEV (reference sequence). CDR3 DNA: TGTGCCAGCAGTTTAACAGTGAACACTGAAGCTTTCTTT. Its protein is CASSLTVNTEAFF.

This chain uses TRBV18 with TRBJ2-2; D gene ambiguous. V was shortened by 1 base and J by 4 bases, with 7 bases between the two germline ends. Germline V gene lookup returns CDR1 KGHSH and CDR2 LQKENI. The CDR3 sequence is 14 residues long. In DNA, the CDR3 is TGTGCCAGCTCACCACAGGATGCCACCGGGGAGCTGTTTTTT. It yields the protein CASSPQDATGELFF. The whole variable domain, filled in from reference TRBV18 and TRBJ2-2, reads NAGVMQNPRHLVRRRGQEARLRCSPMKGHSHVYWYRQLPEEGLKFMVYLQKENIIDESGMPKERFSAEFPKEGPSILRIQQVVRGDSAAYFCASSPQDATGELFFGEGSRLTVL.

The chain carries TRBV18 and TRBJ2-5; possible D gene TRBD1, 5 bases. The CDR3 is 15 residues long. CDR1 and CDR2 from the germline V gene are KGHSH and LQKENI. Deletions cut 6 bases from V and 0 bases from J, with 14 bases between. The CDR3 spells CASSGQAPYQETQYF. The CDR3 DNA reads TGTGCCAGCTCCGGACAAGCTCCGTACCAAGAGACCCAGTACTTC.

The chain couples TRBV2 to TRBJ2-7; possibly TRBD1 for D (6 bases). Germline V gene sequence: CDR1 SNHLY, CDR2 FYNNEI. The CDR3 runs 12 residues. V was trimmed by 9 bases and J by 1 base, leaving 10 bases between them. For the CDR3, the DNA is TGTGCCAGGGGACAATCTTCCTACGAGCAGTACTTC. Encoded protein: CARGQSSYEQYF.

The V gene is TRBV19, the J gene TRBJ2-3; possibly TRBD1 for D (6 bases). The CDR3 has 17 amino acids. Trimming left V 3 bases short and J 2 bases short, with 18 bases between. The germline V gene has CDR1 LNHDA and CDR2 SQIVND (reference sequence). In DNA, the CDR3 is TGTGCCAGTAGTATGGTGGGCAGGGGAAGGGCCACAGATACGCAGTATTTT. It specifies CASSMVGRGRATDTQYF.

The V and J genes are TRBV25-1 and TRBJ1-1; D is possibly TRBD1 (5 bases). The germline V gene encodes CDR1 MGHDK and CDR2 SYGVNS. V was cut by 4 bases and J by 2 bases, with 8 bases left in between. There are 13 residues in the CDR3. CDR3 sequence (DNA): TGTGCCAGCAGTGCCGGGGGAAACACTGAAGCTTTCTTT. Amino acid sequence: CASSAGGNTEAFF.

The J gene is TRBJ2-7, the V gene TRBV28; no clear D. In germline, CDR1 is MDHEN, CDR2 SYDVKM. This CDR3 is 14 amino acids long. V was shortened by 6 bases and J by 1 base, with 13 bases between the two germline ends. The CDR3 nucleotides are TGTGCCAGCAGCCCCCCCGCTACTTCCTACGAGCAGTACTTC. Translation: CASSPPATSYEQYF.

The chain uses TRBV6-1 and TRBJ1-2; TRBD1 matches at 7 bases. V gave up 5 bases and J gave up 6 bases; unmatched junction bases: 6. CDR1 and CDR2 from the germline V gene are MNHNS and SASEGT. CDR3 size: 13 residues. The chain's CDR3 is CASSSQGGDGYTF. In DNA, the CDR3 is TGTGCCAGCAGTAGTCAGGGGGGTGATGGCTACACCTTC.

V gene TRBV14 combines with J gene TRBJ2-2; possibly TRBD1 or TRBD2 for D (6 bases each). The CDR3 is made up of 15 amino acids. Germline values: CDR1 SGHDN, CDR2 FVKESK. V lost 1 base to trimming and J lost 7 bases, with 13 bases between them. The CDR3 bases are TGTGCCAGCAGCCAAGGGGGGGCTCTCGGCGGGGAGCTGTTTTTT. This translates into CASSQGGALGGELFF.

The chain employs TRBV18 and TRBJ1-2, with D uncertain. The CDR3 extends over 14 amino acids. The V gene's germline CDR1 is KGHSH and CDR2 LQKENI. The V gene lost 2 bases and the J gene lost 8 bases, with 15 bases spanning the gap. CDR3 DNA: TGTGCCAGCTCACCAGATCTAGGTGGCAACGGCTACACCTTC. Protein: CASSPDLGGNGYTF.

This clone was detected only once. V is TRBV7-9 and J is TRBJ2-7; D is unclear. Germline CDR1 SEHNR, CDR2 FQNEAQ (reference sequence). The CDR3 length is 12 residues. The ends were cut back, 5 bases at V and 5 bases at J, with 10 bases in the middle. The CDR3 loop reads CASSPPGHEQYF. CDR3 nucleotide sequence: TGTGCCAGCAGCCCCCCGGGCCACGAGCAGTACTTC.

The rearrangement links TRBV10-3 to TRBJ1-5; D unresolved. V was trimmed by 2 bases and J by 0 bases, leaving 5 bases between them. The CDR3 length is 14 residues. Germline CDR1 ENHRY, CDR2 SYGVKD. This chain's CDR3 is CAISEGISNQPQHF. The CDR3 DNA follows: TGTGCCATCAGTGAGGGAATTAGCAATCAGCCCCAGCATTTT.

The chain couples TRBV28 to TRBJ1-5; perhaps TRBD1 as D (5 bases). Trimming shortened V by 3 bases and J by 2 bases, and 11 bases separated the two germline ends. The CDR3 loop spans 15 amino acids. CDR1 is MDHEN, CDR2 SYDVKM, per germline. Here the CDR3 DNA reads TGTGCCAGCAGTTTGGGGGGAGTGGGCAATCAGCCCCAGCATTTT. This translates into CASSLGGVGNQPQHF. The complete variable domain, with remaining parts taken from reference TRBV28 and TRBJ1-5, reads DVKVTQSSRYLVKRTGEKVFLECVQDMDHENMFWYRQDPGLGLRLIYFSYDVKMKEKGDIPEGYSVSREKKERFSLILESASTNQTSMYLCASSLGGVGNQPQHFGDGTRLSIL.

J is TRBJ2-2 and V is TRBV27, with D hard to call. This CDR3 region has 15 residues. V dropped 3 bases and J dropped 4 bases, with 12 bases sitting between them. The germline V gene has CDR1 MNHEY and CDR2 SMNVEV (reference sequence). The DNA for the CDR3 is TGTGCCAGCAGTTTTTTCGCATTGGGCACCGGGGAGCTGTTTTTT. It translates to CASSFFALGTGELFF.

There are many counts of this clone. CDR3 in amino acids: CASSQGTLGSYEQYF. The CDR3 DNA follows: TGTGCCAGCAGCCAAGGGACCCTAGGCTCCTACGAGCAGTACTTC. This chain connects TRBV9 to TRBJ2-7; D might be TRBD1 or TRBD2, each matching 5 bases. Germline V gene lookup returns CDR1 SGDLS and CDR2 YYNGEE. V gave up 4 bases and J gave up 0 bases, with 14 bases separating them. The CDR3 is made up of 15 amino acids.

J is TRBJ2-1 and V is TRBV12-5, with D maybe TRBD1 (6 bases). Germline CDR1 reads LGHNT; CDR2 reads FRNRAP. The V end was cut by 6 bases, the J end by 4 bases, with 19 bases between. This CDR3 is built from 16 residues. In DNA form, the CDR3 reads TGTGCTAGTGGCCGCAACCAGGGGATTGGGTACAATGAGCAGTTCTTC. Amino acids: CASGRNQGIGYNEQFF.

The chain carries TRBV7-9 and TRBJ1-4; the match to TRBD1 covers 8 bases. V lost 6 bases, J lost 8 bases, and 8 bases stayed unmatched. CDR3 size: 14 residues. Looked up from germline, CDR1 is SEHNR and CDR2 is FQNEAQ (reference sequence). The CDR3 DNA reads TGTGCCAGCAGGCCACAGGGGGTATACGAAAAACTGTTTTTT. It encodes CASRPQGVYEKLFF.